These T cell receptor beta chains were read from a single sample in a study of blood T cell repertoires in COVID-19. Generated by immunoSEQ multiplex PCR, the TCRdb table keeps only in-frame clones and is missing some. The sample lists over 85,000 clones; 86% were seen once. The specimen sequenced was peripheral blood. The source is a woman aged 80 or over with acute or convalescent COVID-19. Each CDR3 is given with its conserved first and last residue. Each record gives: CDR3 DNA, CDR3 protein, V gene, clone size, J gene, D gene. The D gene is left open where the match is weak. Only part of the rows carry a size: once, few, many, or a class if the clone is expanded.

cdr3_nt: TGTGCCAGCAGCGAACCCGGGACAGGGGACACCGGGGAGCTGTTTTTT; cdr3_aa: CASSEPGTGDTGELFF; v_call: TRBV2; clone_size: .; j_call: TRBJ2-2; d_call: TRBD1
cdr3_nt: TGTGCCAGCAGCCCGGACAGGGGGGGAGATACGCAGTATTTT; cdr3_aa: CASSPDRGGDTQYF; v_call: TRBV3-1/TRBV3-2; clone_size: .; j_call: TRBJ2-3; d_call: TRBD1
cdr3_nt: TGTGCCAGCAGTGGTAGACAGATCGATACGCAGTATTTT; cdr3_aa: CASSGRQIDTQYF; v_call: TRBV2; clone_size: .; j_call: TRBJ2-3; d_call: .
cdr3_nt: TGTGCCAGCAGCTTAACCGCCGGGACTAGCGGGGGGGGGACCCAGTACTTC; cdr3_aa: CASSLTAGTSGGGTQYF; v_call: TRBV7-3; clone_size: .; j_call: TRBJ2-5; d_call: TRBD2
cdr3_nt: TGCAGCACCCGACAGGGGATGGATGAAAAACTGTTTTTT; cdr3_aa: CSTRQGMDEKLFF; v_call: TRBV29-1; clone_size: .; j_call: TRBJ1-4; d_call: TRBD1
cdr3_nt: TGTGCCAGCAGACAGCGGGGCAGCTCCTACAATGAGCAGTTCTTC; cdr3_aa: CASRQRGSSYNEQFF; v_call: TRBV3-1/TRBV3-2; clone_size: .; j_call: TRBJ2-1; d_call: TRBD2
cdr3_nt: TGCGCCAGCAGCTCAACCGGGACAGGGACTGAGCAGTTCTTC; cdr3_aa: CASSSTGTGTEQFF; v_call: TRBV5-1; clone_size: .; j_call: TRBJ2-1; d_call: TRBD1
cdr3_nt: TGTGCCAGCAGCTTGGGGGACAGGGGATGGGATAGTGAGCAGTTCTTC; cdr3_aa: CASSLGDRGWDSEQFF; v_call: TRBV5-4; clone_size: .; j_call: TRBJ2-1; d_call: TRBD1
cdr3_nt: TGTGCCAGCAGCCAAGAAGGGTATAGGGGTCGAGAGCAGTACTTC; cdr3_aa: CASSQEGYRGREQYF; v_call: TRBV3-1/TRBV3-2; clone_size: .; j_call: TRBJ2-7; d_call: .
cdr3_nt: TGTGCCAGCAGCTTAAATAGTTGGACAGAGGACACAGATACGCAGTATTTT; cdr3_aa: CASSLNSWTEDTDTQYF; v_call: TRBV11-3; clone_size: .; j_call: TRBJ2-3; d_call: .
cdr3_nt: TGTGCCAGCAATCGCGACACATATTCACCCCTCCACTTT; cdr3_aa: CASNRDTYSPLHF; v_call: TRBV12-3/TRBV12-4; clone_size: .; j_call: TRBJ1-6; d_call: .
cdr3_nt: TGTGCCAGCAGCCCACCCTGGGGCCGCACAGATACGCAGTATTTT; cdr3_aa: CASSPPWGRTDTQYF; v_call: TRBV5-6; clone_size: .; j_call: TRBJ2-3; d_call: .
cdr3_nt: TGTGCCAGCAGTTACTCGACTCGAGTTGGCTACACCTTC; cdr3_aa: CASSYSTRVGYTF; v_call: TRBV6-5; clone_size: .; j_call: TRBJ1-2; d_call: .
cdr3_nt: TGTGCCAGCAGTCCCGACAGAGTCTACGATACGCAGTATTTT; cdr3_aa: CASSPDRVYDTQYF; v_call: TRBV28; clone_size: .; j_call: TRBJ2-3; d_call: .
cdr3_nt: TGTGCCACCCAAGGAGCGGGGCTGCCAGAGACCCAGTACTTC; cdr3_aa: CATQGAGLPETQYF; v_call: TRBV6-5; clone_size: .; j_call: TRBJ2-5; d_call: TRBD2
cdr3_nt: TGTGCCGGCACCCCTTTGATGGGGGGGAACACTGAAGCTTTCTTT; cdr3_aa: CAGTPLMGGNTEAFF; v_call: TRBV3-1/TRBV3-2; clone_size: once; j_call: TRBJ1-1; d_call: .
cdr3_nt: TGTGCCAGCAGCCCCAACACGAACACTGAAGCTTTCTTT; cdr3_aa: CASSPNTNTEAFF; v_call: TRBV7-2; clone_size: once; j_call: TRBJ1-1; d_call: .
cdr3_nt: TGTGCCAGCAGTTTAACCGGGTTAACTGAAGCTTTCTTT; cdr3_aa: CASSLTGLTEAFF; v_call: TRBV12-3/TRBV12-4; clone_size: .; j_call: TRBJ1-1; d_call: .
cdr3_nt: TGTGCCAGCAGTGAGCTGCTACTAGCGGGGCTGGAGGAGACCCAGTACTTC; cdr3_aa: CASSELLLAGLEETQYF; v_call: TRBV6-1; clone_size: .; j_call: TRBJ2-5; d_call: TRBD2
cdr3_nt: TGTGCCAGCAGCCAAACGCAAACTGAAAACAATGAGCAGTTCTTC; cdr3_aa: CASSQTQTENNEQFF; v_call: TRBV7-2; clone_size: .; j_call: TRBJ2-1; d_call: .
cdr3_nt: TGCGCCAGCAGCATGGACAGGGGAGGCGGGGAGCTGTTTTTT; cdr3_aa: CASSMDRGGGELFF; v_call: TRBV5-1; clone_size: few; j_call: TRBJ2-2; d_call: TRBD1
cdr3_nt: TGTGCCAGTAGAGGGGACAGTGGCTACGGTAATGAAAAACTGTTTTTT; cdr3_aa: CASRGDSGYGNEKLFF; v_call: TRBV19; clone_size: .; j_call: TRBJ1-4; d_call: TRBD1
cdr3_nt: TGTGCCAGCAGCTTAAACGGCTACGAGCAGTACTTC; cdr3_aa: CASSLNGYEQYF; v_call: TRBV7-2; clone_size: few; j_call: TRBJ2-7; d_call: .
cdr3_nt: TGTGCTAGTGGTTTGGCAGTCAGCTCTGGGGCCAACGTCCTGACTTTC; cdr3_aa: CASGLAVSSGANVLTF; v_call: TRBV12-5; clone_size: .; j_call: TRBJ2-6; d_call: .
cdr3_nt: TGTGCCAGCAGCAAAGTACAGGGGGCGTCCGGCACCAGTCATGAGCAGTTCTTC; cdr3_aa: CASSKVQGASGTSHEQFF; v_call: TRBV21-1; clone_size: once; j_call: TRBJ2-1; d_call: .
cdr3_nt: TGTGCCAGCAGCTCAGGACAACGCACCTACGAGCAGTACTTC; cdr3_aa: CASSSGQRTYEQYF; v_call: TRBV7-2; clone_size: .; j_call: TRBJ2-7; d_call: .
cdr3_nt: TGTGCCAGCAGCCCCAGTCGAGGACAGGGAAACTCACCCCTCCACTTT; cdr3_aa: CASSPSRGQGNSPLHF; v_call: TRBV5-4; clone_size: .; j_call: TRBJ1-6; d_call: TRBD1
cdr3_nt: TGTGCCAGCATTTCCATAGCCGGGGGCACAGATACGCAGTATTTT; cdr3_aa: CASISIAGGTDTQYF; v_call: TRBV27; clone_size: .; j_call: TRBJ2-3; d_call: .
cdr3_nt: TGTGCCAGCAGCACGAGGTACGGGACAGATATAGCTAACTATGGCTACACCTTC; cdr3_aa: CASSTRYGTDIANYGYTF; v_call: TRBV5-6; clone_size: once; j_call: TRBJ1-2; d_call: TRBD1
cdr3_nt: TGTGCCAGCAGCAGGGAAGCGAACACTGAAGCTTTCTTT; cdr3_aa: CASSREANTEAFF; v_call: TRBV2; clone_size: .; j_call: TRBJ1-1; d_call: .
cdr3_nt: TGTGCCATCAGTGTGGGGGGGAACGGCCTCTACGAGCAGTACTTC; cdr3_aa: CAISVGGNGLYEQYF; v_call: TRBV10-3; clone_size: .; j_call: TRBJ2-7; d_call: TRBD2
cdr3_nt: TGTGCCACCAGTGATTCAGGCAGGGGGCTGGAGACCCAGTACTTC; cdr3_aa: CATSDSGRGLETQYF; v_call: TRBV24-1; clone_size: .; j_call: TRBJ2-5; d_call: TRBD1
cdr3_nt: TGTGCCAGCAGCTTAGGCCGGGACAGAAACACTGAAGCTTTCTTT; cdr3_aa: CASSLGRDRNTEAFF; v_call: TRBV7-8; clone_size: .; j_call: TRBJ1-1; d_call: TRBD1
cdr3_nt: TGTGCCAGCAGCAAAACAGGGTGGTACAGCAATCAGCCCCAGCATTTT; cdr3_aa: CASSKTGWYSNQPQHF; v_call: TRBV7-2; clone_size: .; j_call: TRBJ1-5; d_call: .
cdr3_nt: TGTGCCACCAGCAGAGATCAGGGTCAGCCCCAGCATTTT; cdr3_aa: CATSRDQGQPQHF; v_call: TRBV15; clone_size: few; j_call: TRBJ1-5; d_call: .
cdr3_nt: TGCGCCAGCAGTGAGTCGGAGGGGCCTTGGGTCCAAGAGACCCAGTACTTC; cdr3_aa: CASSESEGPWVQETQYF; v_call: TRBV10-2; clone_size: .; j_call: TRBJ2-5; d_call: .
cdr3_nt: TGCGCGGGGGGGAACACTGAAGCTTTCTTT; cdr3_aa: CAGGNTEAFF; v_call: TRBV29-1; clone_size: .; j_call: TRBJ1-1; d_call: .
cdr3_nt: TGTGCCAGCAGCGACAGGGGGACATCTTCCTACGAGCAGTACTTC; cdr3_aa: CASSDRGTSSYEQYF; v_call: TRBV11-2; clone_size: .; j_call: TRBJ2-7; d_call: TRBD1
cdr3_nt: TGTGCCAGCAGCTTAGGGCAGGGGGCTTCGAACGAGCAGTACTTC; cdr3_aa: CASSLGQGASNEQYF; v_call: TRBV7-2; clone_size: .; j_call: TRBJ2-7; d_call: TRBD1
cdr3_nt: TGTGCCAGCAGCGCTCGACAGGGGAAGAATACTGAAGCTTTCTTT; cdr3_aa: CASSARQGKNTEAFF; v_call: TRBV7-9; clone_size: .; j_call: TRBJ1-1; d_call: TRBD1